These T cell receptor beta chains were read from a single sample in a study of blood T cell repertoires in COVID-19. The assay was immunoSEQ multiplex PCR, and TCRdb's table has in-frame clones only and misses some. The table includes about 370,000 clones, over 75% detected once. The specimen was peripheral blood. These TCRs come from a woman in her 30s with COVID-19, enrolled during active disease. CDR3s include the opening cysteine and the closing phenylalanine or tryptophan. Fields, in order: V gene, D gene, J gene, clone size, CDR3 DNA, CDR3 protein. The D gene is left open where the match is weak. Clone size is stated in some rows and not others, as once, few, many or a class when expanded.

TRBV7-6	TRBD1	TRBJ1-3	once	TGTGCCAGCAGCCCCAGGGGGAGCTCTGGAAACACCATATATTTT	CASSPRGSSGNTIYF
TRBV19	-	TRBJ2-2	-	TGTGCCAGTAAAAGCGCAGTAGACACCGGGGAGCTGTTTTTT	CASKSAVDTGELFF
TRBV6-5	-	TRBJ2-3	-	TGTGCCAGCAGCCCGACGGGACTCCACACAGATACGCAGTATTTT	CASSPTGLHTDTQYF
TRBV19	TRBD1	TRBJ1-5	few	TGTGCCAGTAGTATGTCAGGGGGCAGGAGGCAGCCCCAGCATTTT	CASSMSGGRRQPQHF
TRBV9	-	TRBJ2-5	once	TGTGCCAGCAGCGTAGAGCCAGGTACACAGGAGACCCAGTACTTC	CASSVEPGTQETQYF
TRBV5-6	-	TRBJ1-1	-	TGTGCCAGCAGCTTAGGACTTACTGAAGCTTTCTTT	CASSLGLTEAFF
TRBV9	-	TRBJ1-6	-	TGTGCCAGCAGCGTGGGGGGTGATTCACCCCTCCACTTT	CASSVGGDSPLHF
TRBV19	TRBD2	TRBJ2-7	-	TGTGCCAGTAGTACGGAGCGGGAGGGCCGCTACGAGCAGTACTTC	CASSTEREGRYEQYF
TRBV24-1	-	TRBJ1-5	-	TGTGCCACCAGTGACCCCGGGGGTTTAAGCGATCAGCCCCAGCATTTT	CATSDPGGLSDQPQHF
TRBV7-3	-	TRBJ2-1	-	TGTGCCCACAAAGCCGTGGAGAATGAGCAGTTCTTC	CAHKAVENEQFF
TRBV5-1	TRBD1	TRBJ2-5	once	TGCGCCAGCAGATTGGACAGGGGAGGAGAGACCCAGTACTTC	CASRLDRGGETQYF
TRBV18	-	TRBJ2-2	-	TGTGCCAGCTCTCTTGACAGTTACACCGGGGAGCTGTTTTTT	CASSLDSYTGELFF
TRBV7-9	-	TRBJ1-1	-	TGTGCCAGCAGCTTAGCGGGGGGTGGGACTGAAGCTTTCTTT	CASSLAGGGTEAFF
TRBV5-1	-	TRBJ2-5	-	TGCGCCAGCAGCTTGGGAGTGGGACTGGGTCAAGAGACCCAGTACTTC	CASSLGVGLGQETQYF
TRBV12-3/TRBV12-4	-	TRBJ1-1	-	TGTGCCAGCAGGGTCGGAGCGGGGACTGAAGCTTTCTTT	CASRVGAGTEAFF
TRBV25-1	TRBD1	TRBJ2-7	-	TGTGCCAGCAGTGAAGGGACAGGGTTGTACGAGCAGTACTTC	CASSEGTGLYEQYF
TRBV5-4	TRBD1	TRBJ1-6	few	TGTGCCAGCAGCTTGATCGGGACAGGGGGTTCACCCCTCCACTTT	CASSLIGTGGSPLHF
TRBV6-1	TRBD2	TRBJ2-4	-	TGTGCCAGCAGTGATACCCGGACTAGCGGCTCTCAGTACTTC	CASSDTRTSGSQYF
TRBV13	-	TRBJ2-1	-	TGTGCCAGCAGCTTAGGCTCTAATGAGCAGTTCTTC	CASSLGSNEQFF
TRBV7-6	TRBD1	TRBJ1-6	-	TGTGCCAGCAGCTCGGGACAGGGCGCTAATTCACCCCTCCACTTT	CASSSGQGANSPLHF
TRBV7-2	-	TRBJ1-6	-	TGTGCCAGCAGCCTTAATTCACCCCTCCACTTT	CASSLNSPLHF
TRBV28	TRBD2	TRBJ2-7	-	TGTGCCAGCAGTCCTAGGACTAGCGGGGTCGAGCAGTACTTC	CASSPRTSGVEQYF
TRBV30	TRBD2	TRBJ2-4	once	TGTGCCTGGAGCCTAGAGGGACTAGCGGGTGGAGGGAAAAACATTCAGTACTTC	CAWSLEGLAGGGKNIQYF
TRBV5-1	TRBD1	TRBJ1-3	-	TGCGCCAGCAGCTACACAGGGGGTACTGGAAACACCATATATTTT	CASSYTGGTGNTIYF
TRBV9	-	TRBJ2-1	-	TGTGCCAGCAGCCCTTCAAGGGGTTACTACAATGAGCAGTTCTTC	CASSPSRGYYNEQFF
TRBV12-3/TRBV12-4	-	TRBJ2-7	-	TGTGCCAGTAGTTTAGCGTTTGGCAAGCAGTACTTC	CASSLAFGKQYF
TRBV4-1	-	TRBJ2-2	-	TGCGCCAGCACAGGGCCGTCCGGGGAGCTGTTTTTT	CASTGPSGELFF
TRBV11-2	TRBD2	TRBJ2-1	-	TGTGCCAGCAGCTTAGGGGGGGGGAGGAAGCAGTTCTTC	CASSLGGGRKQFF
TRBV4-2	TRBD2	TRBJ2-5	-	TGTGCCAGCAGCCAAGATGCGGCGGGAGAAGGGGAGACCCAGTACTTC	CASSQDAAGEGETQYF